The subject of this entry is one T cell receptor beta chain. This sample is drawn from a study of PD-1 blockade in classical Hodgkin lymphoma. This CDR3 is 14 amino acids long. V lost 3 bases and J lost 4, with 13 bases in between. The germline V gene encodes CDR1 SGHNT and CDR2 YENEEA. Sequencing was performed with immunoSEQ multiplex PCR; in TCRdb, only in-frame clones are kept and a portion is missing. This table holds 13,000 or so clones, about four fifths found once. Time point meaning: cycle 4 day 1 (C4D1), after more than 5 weeks of nivolumab. In every patient, relapse followed autologous stem cell transplantation, while exposure to brentuximab vedotin differed. Negative magnetic selection isolated CD4+ T cells from thawed PBMCs.

The TCR comes from a human donor with classical Hodgkin lymphoma. The material sequenced was CD4+ T cells from blood, taken before the fourth cycle of nivolumab. The V and J genes are TRBV11-3 and TRBJ2-7, with D possibly TRBD1 on 6 matching bases. CDR3 residues: CASSFNPQGYEQYF. CDR3 sequence (DNA): TGTGCCAGCAGCTTCAATCCACAGGGTTACGAGCAGTACTTC.